This is a list of T cell receptor beta chains from one sample in a study of PD-1 blockade in classical Hodgkin lymphoma. Clones were sequenced by immunoSEQ multiplex PCR, and TCRdb holds only the in-frame ones, with some missing. The sample shows around 25,000 clones, approximately 70% of them seen only once. Sequenced here: peripheral blood mononuclear cells (PBMCs), sampled before the fourth cycle of nivolumab. The origin of the receptors is a human donor with classical Hodgkin lymphoma. The CDR3 runs from the conserved cysteine through the conserved F or W. A D gene is named only where the DNA matches it firmly. Some rows mark clone size as missing; the rest say once, few, many or name a class of expanded clone.

-	TRBV19	TRBJ2-5	-	TGTGCCAGTAGTATTCGAGGGGTAGAGACCCAGTACTTC	CASSIRGVETQYF
-	TRBV29-1	TRBJ2-5	-	TGCAGCGTTGGGTCCAGGGCGGAGACCCAGTACTTC	CSVGSRAETQYF
few	TRBV7-9	TRBJ1-1	-	TGTGCCAGCAGCTTAGCGGGGGGGCATACTGAAGCTTTCTTT	CASSLAGGHTEAFF
-	TRBV5-1	TRBJ1-2	-	TGCGCCAGCAGCTTGGCGGAGGGAAACTATGGCTACACCTTC	CASSLAEGNYGYTF
few	TRBV21-1	TRBJ1-5	-	TGTGCCAGCTATTGGACAGGGCCGGATCAGCCCCAGCATTTT	CASYWTGPDQPQHF
-	TRBV28	TRBJ2-7	-	TGTGCCAGCATGAGGGGGTACGAGCAGTACTTC	CASMRGYEQYF
-	TRBV5-8	TRBJ1-2	-	TGTGCCAGCAGCGGGACCTATGGCTACACCTTC	CASSGTYGYTF
-	TRBV27	TRBJ2-5	-	TGTGCCAGCAGTAGGAAATACCAAGAGACCCAGTACTTC	CASSRKYQETQYF
-	TRBV5-1	TRBJ1-2	TRBD1	TGCGCCAGCAGCTCAGGACAGGGGGCGTCTGGCTACACCTTC	CASSSGQGASGYTF
-	TRBV7-6	TRBJ2-3	-	TGTGCCAGCAGCTTAGGGCCGAGGACAGATACGCAGTATTTT	CASSLGPRTDTQYF
-	TRBV5-6	TRBJ1-4	-	TGTGCCAGCAGCTTGGCGCGGCTAAATGAAAAACTGTTTTTT	CASSLARLNEKLFF
-	TRBV7-2	TRBJ1-2	TRBD1	TGTGCCAGCAGCCAGGACAGGGGGCGAACTAACTATGGCTACACCTTC	CASSQDRGRTNYGYTF
-	TRBV5-4	TRBJ2-4	TRBD2	TGTGCCAGCAGCTTCGGGAGCGGGGAGGCCAAAAACATTCAGTACTTC	CASSFGSGEAKNIQYF
-	TRBV30	TRBJ2-2	-	TGTGCCTGGAGTGAGGGGTCCGGGGAGCTGTTTTTT	CAWSEGSGELFF
-	TRBV29-1	TRBJ2-5	TRBD1	TGCAGCGTCATCAATACAGGGGGCGCGGAGACCCAGTACTTC	CSVINTGGAETQYF
-	TRBV5-5	TRBJ2-3	-	TGTGCCAGCAGCCTTGCGGGGACGGGCACAGATACGCAGTATTTT	CASSLAGTGTDTQYF
-	TRBV7-2	TRBJ2-3	TRBD2	TGTGCCAGCAGCTTGACTAGCAGTGACCCTTATACGCAGTATTTT	CASSLTSSDPYTQYF
-	TRBV23-1	TRBJ1-1	-	TGCGCCAGCAGTCAATCGAAGGAAGCTTTCTTT	CASSQSKEAFF
-	TRBV11-2	TRBJ1-4	-	TGTGCCAGCAGCTTAGTATGGGGGGACGAAAAACTGTTTTTT	CASSLVWGDEKLFF
-	TRBV7-8	TRBJ1-5	TRBD1	TGTGCCAGCAGCCCCGGACAGGGGAGCAATCAGCCCCAGCATTTT	CASSPGQGSNQPQHF
-	TRBV19	TRBJ2-5	-	TGTGCCAGTAGTATTTACCCGGGAGAGACCCAGTACTTC	CASSIYPGETQYF
-	TRBV10-3	TRBJ2-3	TRBD2	TGTGCCATCAGGAGACTAGCGGTTAATGGTACGCAGTATTTT	CAIRRLAVNGTQYF
-	TRBV5-5	TRBJ2-1	-	TGTGCCAGCAGCTTGGGGCAGCTCTACAATGAGCAGTTCTTC	CASSLGQLYNEQFF
once	TRBV28	TRBJ1-5	-	TGTGCCAGCAGTTCCTACCGACAGGCGGGGGGCAATCAGCCCCAGCATTTT	CASSSYRQAGGNQPQHF
-	TRBV6-6	TRBJ1-2	-	TGTGCCAGCAGTTCCCCAGGGGACTATGGCTACACCTTC	CASSSPGDYGYTF
-	TRBV7-2	TRBJ2-3	TRBD2	TGTGCCAGCAGCTTAGGGACTAGCAGACGCACAGATACGCAGTATTTT	CASSLGTSRRTDTQYF
-	TRBV6-1	TRBJ1-5	TRBD1	TGTGCCAGCAGTGAAGCCCCCGGGACAGGTAATCAGCCCCAGCATTTT	CASSEAPGTGNQPQHF
-	TRBV5-1	TRBJ2-3	TRBD2	TGCGCCAGCAGCTTTACTAGCGCAGCCACAGATACGCAGTATTTT	CASSFTSAATDTQYF
-	TRBV28	TRBJ1-5	-	TGTGCCAGCAGTCTCGACATCACGCACCAGCATTTT	CASSLDITHQHF
once	TRBV4-3	TRBJ1-4	-	TGCGCCAGCAGCCCCGCGTTGGGGGGGCGAGGGGAAAAACTGTTTTTT	CASSPALGGRGEKLFF
-	TRBV5-1	TRBJ2-5	-	TGCGCCAGCAGCTTTCAGGGAGGCCAAGAGACCCAGTACTTC	CASSFQGGQETQYF
-	TRBV18	TRBJ2-3	-	TGTGCCAGCTCACCAATCGGATCGGATACGCAGTATTTT	CASSPIGSDTQYF
few	TRBV7-6	TRBJ1-2	-	TGTGCCAGCAGCTTAGGTACAGGGTATAACTATGGCTACACCTTC	CASSLGTGYNYGYTF
-	TRBV5-1	TRBJ1-6	-	TGCGCCAGCAGCTTGGGGGGCTTCGGAAATTCACCCCTCCACTTT	CASSLGGFGNSPLHF
-	TRBV9	TRBJ2-7	-	TGTGCCAGCAGCGTAGTCAGTCAACCAGTCTCCTACGAGCAGTACTTC	CASSVVSQPVSYEQYF
-	TRBV6-4	TRBJ2-1	-	TGTGCCAGCAGTGACTCGGCGGCGGGGAAGCAGTTCTTC	CASSDSAAGKQFF
-	TRBV11-2	TRBJ1-4	-	TGTGCCAGCAGCTTATGGTCAGGGTCGGAAAAACTGTTTTTT	CASSLWSGSEKLFF
-	TRBV15	TRBJ2-5	-	TGTGCCACCAGCAGAGGAGGGTTCCAAGAGACCCAGTACTTC	CATSRGGFQETQYF
-	TRBV2	TRBJ1-1	TRBD1	TGTGCCAGCAGTGAACACGGGACAGCGAACACTGAAGCTTTCTTT	CASSEHGTANTEAFF
few	TRBV7-8	TRBJ1-5	TRBD1	TGTGCCAGCAGCTCATTACAGGGGTGGGGCAATCAGCCCCAGCATTTT	CASSSLQGWGNQPQHF
-	TRBV7-9	TRBJ2-2	-	TGTGCCAGCAGCTTAGCACAGACCACCGGGGAGCTGTTTTTT	CASSLAQTTGELFF
-	TRBV28	TRBJ1-5	TRBD1	TGTGCCAGCAGTTGGGGACAGGGGAGTAGCAATCAGCCCCAGCATTTT	CASSWGQGSSNQPQHF
few	TRBV5-6	TRBJ2-1	-	TGTGCCAGCAGCTTGGCGGGGGCGATCAATGAGCAGTTCTTC	CASSLAGAINEQFF
-	TRBV7-6	TRBJ1-2	TRBD1	TGTGCCAGTGAGACAGGGGGCGACTATGGCTACACCTTC	CASETGGDYGYTF
-	TRBV4-1	TRBJ1-1	-	TGCGCCAGCAGCCAAGTAAGCTCGAACACTGAAGCTTTCTTT	CASSQVSSNTEAFF
once	TRBV11-3	TRBJ1-1	-	TGTGCCAGCGGCCCCGGGGGAATCACTGAAGCTTTCTTT	CASGPGGITEAFF
-	TRBV9	TRBJ2-2	-	TGTGCCAGCAGCCCCCATCCATCGGGGATGAACACCGGGGAGCTGTTTTTT	CASSPHPSGMNTGELFF
-	TRBV6-6	TRBJ1-2	-	TGTGCCAGCAGTTACCCGGTGAGCTGGGGTGGTGGCTACACCTTC	CASSYPVSWGGGYTF
once	TRBV7-2	TRBJ2-2	-	TGTGCCAGCAGCCTGAACACCGGGGAGCTGTTTTTT	CASSLNTGELFF
once	TRBV19	TRBJ2-5	-	TGTGCCAGTACCACGGACGGGATAGGGGAGCAGTACTTC	CASTTDGIGEQYF
-	TRBV20-1	TRBJ2-7	-	TGCAGTGCTCCCCGATACCAGGGGGGGTACTTC	CSAPRYQGGYF
-	TRBV2	TRBJ2-2	-	TGTGCCAGCAGTGTCGAGCGGCCGAACACCGGGGAGCTGTTTTTT	CASSVERPNTGELFF
-	TRBV30	TRBJ1-2	TRBD1	TGTGCCTGGCCACAGGGGAACTATGGCTACACCTTC	CAWPQGNYGYTF
-	TRBV7-2	TRBJ1-2	-	TGTGCCAGCAGCTTAGGAGACAACTATGGCTACACCTTC	CASSLGDNYGYTF
few	TRBV5-4	TRBJ2-6	-	TGTGCCAGCAGCTATGGGGGGAGCTCTGGGGCCAACGTCCTGACTTTC	CASSYGGSSGANVLTF
-	TRBV6-5	TRBJ2-3	TRBD2	TGTGCCAGCAGTTACCTAGCGGGGGGCACAGATACGCAGTATTTT	CASSYLAGGTDTQYF
-	TRBV5-4	TRBJ1-1	-	TGTGCCAGCAGCTTGGTGGGGGTAGCTTTCTTT	CASSLVGVAFF
-	TRBV2	TRBJ2-3	-	TGTGCCACTAGTCAAGATACGCAGTATTTT	CATSQDTQYF
-	TRBV7-8	TRBJ1-5	-	TGTGCCAGCAGCGAGAGGCAGGGTAGGGAGCCCCAGCATTTT	CASSERQGREPQHF
few	TRBV28	TRBJ1-2	-	TGTGCCAGCAGTTCAACATCCCCCCGGGGCTACACCTTC	CASSSTSPRGYTF